What follows are 11 T cell receptor beta chains derived from one specimen sequenced in a study. One entry per CDR3 protein results from TCRdb running MiXCR on the 5' RACE reads. The sample has tens of thousands of distinct CDR3 sequences, 30% seen once; the top ten hold 2% to 2.5%. Specimen: tumor-infiltrating naive CD4+ T cells sorted from the breast tumor. Specified subset: naive CD4+ T cells, CD4+CD45RA+CD25-. The receptors originated from a female donor with breast cancer.

This clonotype showed up just a few times. The rearrangement joins TRBV12-3 or TRBV12-4 to TRBJ1-1; the D gene is possibly TRBD1 (6 bases). Trimming left V 3 bases short and J 6 bases short, with 8 bases between. This CDR3 has 12 amino acids. As DNA, the CDR3 is TGTGCCAGCAGTTTCCAGGGGTCTGAAGCTTTCTTT. Translated, it gives CASSFQGSEAFF.

The rearrangement joins TRBV20-1 to TRBJ2-1, with D possibly TRBD2 on 6 matching bases. Per the germline V gene, CDR1 is DFQATT and CDR2 is SNEGSKA (reference sequence). There are 15 residues in the CDR3. V lost 4 bases to trimming and J lost 3 bases, with 16 bases between them. In nucleotides, the CDR3 is TGCAGTGCTATCCCGACTAGAATTTACTACAATGAGCAGTTCTTC. It encodes CSAIPTRIYYNEQFF.

Of note for this clonotype: No conserved phenylalanine or tryptophan ends this CDR3, so it is likely a read error. This sequence joins TRBV20-1 and TRBJ2-1; TRBD2 is a possible D gene (7 bases). The germline CDR1 and CDR2 sequences are DFQATT and SNEGSKA (reference sequence). The V end lost 5 bases, the J end lost 9 bases, and 23 bases lay between the germline ends. This CDR3 contains 15 residues. The CDR3 nucleotides read TGCAGTGCTCAGGGGATACTAGCGTCCGGGGTTGAGCAGTTCCTC. Its translation: CSAQGILASGVEQFL.

The rearrangement uses TRBV5-6 and TRBJ1-2; D ambiguous. This CDR3 spans 14 amino acids. V lost 4 bases to trimming and J lost 1 base, with 11 bases between them. Germline CDR1 and CDR2: SGHDT and YYEEEE. The CDR3 loop reads CASSPAALNYGYTF. In DNA form, the CDR3 reads TGTGCCAGCAGCCCGGCCGCACTTAACTATGGCTACACCTTC.

This clonotype was recorded a few times. The genes are TRBV6-4 and TRBJ2-3; D ambiguous. V shed 6 bases and J shed 6 bases, with 16 bases lying between them. The germline gives CDR1 MRHNA, CDR2 SNTAGT. The CDR3 loop spans 14 amino acids. The CDR3 protein is CASSETSTRDTQYF. CDR3 DNA: TGTGCCAGCAGCGAAACTTCTACGCGCGATACGCAGTATTTT.

This clonotype is labeled as medium-sized (0.01 to 0.1%). This sequence joins TRBV6-5 and TRBJ2-7; 10 bases align to TRBD1. After removal of 2 bases from V and 0 bases from J, the junction contained 4 bases not matched to a gene. The CDR3 runs to 16 residues. Germline loops: CDR1 MNHEY, CDR2 SVGAGI. CDR3 region: CASSYAGQGSSYEQYF. The CDR3 DNA reads TGTGCCAGCAGTTACGCGGGACAGGGGTCCTCCTACGAGCAGTACTTC.

This sequence joins TRBV11-2 and TRBJ2-1; TRBD2 aligns across 7 bases. Germline CDR1 is SGHAT and CDR2 is FQNNGV. The CDR3 runs to 16 residues. With V trimmed by 5 bases and J by 0 bases, 7 bases remained unmatched. CDR3 DNA: TGTGCCAGCAGCCCCCTGGGCGGGAGCTCCTACAATGAGCAGTTCTTC. It specifies CASSPLGGSSYNEQFF.

The gene calls are TRBV6-5 and TRBJ2-1, with TRBD2 identical over 12 bases. The CDR3 has 16 amino acids. After removal of 5 bases from V and 5 bases from J, the junction contained 7 bases not matched to a gene. Germline CDR1 is MNHEY and CDR2 is SVGAGI. Here the CDR3 reads CASSDPTSGRDNEQFF. CDR3 coding DNA: TGTGCCAGCAGTGATCCGACTAGCGGGAGAGACAATGAGCAGTTCTTC.

The V call is TRBV20-1, the J call TRBJ2-2; D is possibly TRBD1 (6 bases). V was shortened by 3 bases and J by 3 bases, with 8 bases between the two germline ends. Germline loops: CDR1 DFQATT, CDR2 SNEGSKA (reference sequence). The CDR3 is 13 amino acids. For the CDR3, the DNA is TGCAGTGCTAGTTGGGGGCACACCGGGGAGCTGTTTTTT. It translates to CSASWGHTGELFF.

As to this clonotype: It is likely a read error, because the conserved phenylalanine at the end of the CDR3 is missing. The genes are TRBV20-1 and TRBJ2-3; TRBD1 or TRBD2 may be the D gene (8 bases each). V dropped 4 bases and J dropped 2 bases, with 19 bases sitting between them. Germline V lookup: CDR1 DFQATT, CDR2 SNEGSKA (reference sequence). CDR3 size: 16 residues. CDR3 nucleotides: TGCAGTGCTACCGCGGGAGGACAGGGCTTCACAGATACGCAGTATCTT. As protein: CSATAGGQGFTDTQYL.

A few counts support this clonotype. The chain has TRBV7-2 and TRBJ1-5; the D gene is possibly TRBD1 (5 bases). This CDR3 has 13 amino acids. Germline V CDR1 and CDR2: SGHTA, FQGNSA. The V end was cut by 4 bases, the J end by 7 bases, with 11 bases between. The CDR3 spells CASSSGLSQPQHF. CDR3 DNA: TGTGCCAGCAGCTCAGGGTTGTCGCAGCCCCAGCATTTT.